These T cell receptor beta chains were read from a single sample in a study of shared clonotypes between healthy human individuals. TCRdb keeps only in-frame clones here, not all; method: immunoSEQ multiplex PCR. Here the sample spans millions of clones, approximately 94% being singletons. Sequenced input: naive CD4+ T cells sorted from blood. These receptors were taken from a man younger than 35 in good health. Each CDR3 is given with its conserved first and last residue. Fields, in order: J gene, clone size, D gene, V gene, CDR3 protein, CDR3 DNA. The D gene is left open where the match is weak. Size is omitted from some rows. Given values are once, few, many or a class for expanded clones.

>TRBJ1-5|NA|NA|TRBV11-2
CASSSSAFNQPQHF
TGTGCCAGCAGCTCATCTGCCTTCAATCAGCCCCAGCATTTT
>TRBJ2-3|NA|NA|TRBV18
CASSPLEGTDTQYF
TGTGCCAGCTCACCCCTGGAGGGCACAGATACGCAGTATTTT
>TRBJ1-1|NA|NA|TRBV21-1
CASSNITGPRRIRNTEAFF
TGTGCCAGCAGCAACATAACGGGGCCTCGTCGGATTAGGAACACTGAAGCTTTCTTT
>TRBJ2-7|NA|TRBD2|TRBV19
CASRLAGETYEQYF
TGTGCCAGCCGACTAGCGGGAGAAACCTACGAGCAGTACTTC
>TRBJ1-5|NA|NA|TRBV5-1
CASSLGENQPQHF
TGCGCCAGCAGCTTGGGAGAGAATCAGCCCCAGCATTTT
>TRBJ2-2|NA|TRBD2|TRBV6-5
CASSFGGDAGELFF
TGTGCCAGCAGCTTTGGGGGGGACGCCGGGGAGCTGTTTTTT
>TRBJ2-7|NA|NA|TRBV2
CASCRSSSLNEQYF
TGTGCCAGCTGTCGAAGTTCCTCTTTGAACGAGCAGTACTTC
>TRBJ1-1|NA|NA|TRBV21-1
CASSKEFTEAFF
TGTGCCAGCAGCAAAGAATTCACTGAAGCTTTCTTT
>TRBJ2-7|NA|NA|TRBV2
CASRTGFGEQYF
TGTGCCAGCAGAACAGGGTTTGGCGAGCAGTACTTC
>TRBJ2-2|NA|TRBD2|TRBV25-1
CASRGTSGSSGELFF
TGTGCCAGCAGAGGGACTAGCGGGAGTAGCGGGGAGCTGTTTTTT
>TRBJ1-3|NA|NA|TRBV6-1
CASRSGRSGNTIYF
TGTGCCAGCAGGTCGGGGCGTTCCGGAAACACCATATATTTT
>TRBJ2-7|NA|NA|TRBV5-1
CASSSTGTKTYEQYF
TGCGCCAGCAGCTCGACCGGGACGAAGACCTACGAGCAGTACTTC
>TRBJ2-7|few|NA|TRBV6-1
CASSEAVLGNHEQYF
TGTGCCAGCAGTGAAGCGGTTCTGGGGAATCACGAGCAGTACTTC
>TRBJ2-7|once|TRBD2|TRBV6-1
CASSLGASGREEQYF
TGTGCCAGCAGCCTGGGGGCTAGCGGGAGGGAAGAGCAGTACTTC
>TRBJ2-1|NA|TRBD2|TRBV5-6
CASSSSRLATYNEQFF
TGTGCCAGCAGCTCCTCCCGACTAGCGACCTACAATGAGCAGTTCTTC
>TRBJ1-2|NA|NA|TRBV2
CASRSLEGRVDYGYTF
TGTGCCAGCAGGTCCCTCGAGGGGCGGGTCGACTATGGCTACACCTTC
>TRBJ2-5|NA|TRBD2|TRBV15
CATSRGGSGGTQETQYF
TGTGCCACCAGCAGAGGCGGCAGCGGGGGCACACAAGAGACCCAGTACTTC
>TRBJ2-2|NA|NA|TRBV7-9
CASRLPGTANTGELFF
TGTGCCAGCAGATTGCCCGGGACGGCGAACACCGGGGAGCTGTTTTTT
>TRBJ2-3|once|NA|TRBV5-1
CASSTSGSTDTQYF
TGCGCCAGCAGCACCTCGGGCAGCACAGATACGCAGTATTTT
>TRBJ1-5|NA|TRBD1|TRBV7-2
CASSLGSAGGQPQHF
TGTGCCAGCAGCTTAGGATCGGCAGGGGGGCAGCCCCAGCATTTT
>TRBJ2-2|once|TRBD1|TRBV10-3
CAISEIGTGDTGELFF
TGTGCCATCAGTGAGATAGGGACAGGCGACACCGGGGAGCTGTTTTTT